This T cell receptor (beta chain) comes out of a study of blood T cell repertoires in COVID-19. Overall study context: The United States, Italy and Spain provided the acute and convalescent COVID-19 samples.

The method was immunoSEQ multiplex PCR; TCRdb's version includes in-frame clones alone and lacks a portion of them. The table includes 100,000 or so clones, roughly 90% detected once. CDR3 size: 17 residues. The germline V gene encodes CDR1 SGHDT and CDR2 YYEEEE. The germline V and J ends were trimmed by 4 bases and 0 bases, with 14 bases remaining between them. The chain links TRBV5-6 to TRBJ2-6, with D possibly TRBD1 on 6 matching bases. Sequencing input: peripheral blood. The sequence came from a man between 50 and 59 years old with active COVID-19. The CDR3 protein is CASSLRTAPSGANVLTF. The CDR3 DNA reads as TGTGCCAGCAGCCTGAGGACAGCCCCCTCTGGGGCCAACGTCCTGACTTTC.